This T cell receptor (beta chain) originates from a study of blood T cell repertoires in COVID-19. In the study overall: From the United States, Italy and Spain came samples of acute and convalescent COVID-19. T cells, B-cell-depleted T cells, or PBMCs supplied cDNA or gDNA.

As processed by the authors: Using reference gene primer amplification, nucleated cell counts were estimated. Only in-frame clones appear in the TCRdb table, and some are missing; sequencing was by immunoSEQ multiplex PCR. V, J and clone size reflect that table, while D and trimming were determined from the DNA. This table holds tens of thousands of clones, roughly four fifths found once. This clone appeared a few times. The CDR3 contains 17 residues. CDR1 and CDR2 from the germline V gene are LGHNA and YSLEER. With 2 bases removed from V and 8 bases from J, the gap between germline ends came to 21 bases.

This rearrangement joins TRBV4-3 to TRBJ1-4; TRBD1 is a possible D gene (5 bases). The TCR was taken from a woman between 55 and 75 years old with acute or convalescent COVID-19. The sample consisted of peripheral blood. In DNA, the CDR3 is TGCGCCAGCAGCCAATTCTCGACCGGGACTGAGGGAGAAAAACTGTTTTTT. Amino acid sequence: CASSQFSTGTEGEKLFF.